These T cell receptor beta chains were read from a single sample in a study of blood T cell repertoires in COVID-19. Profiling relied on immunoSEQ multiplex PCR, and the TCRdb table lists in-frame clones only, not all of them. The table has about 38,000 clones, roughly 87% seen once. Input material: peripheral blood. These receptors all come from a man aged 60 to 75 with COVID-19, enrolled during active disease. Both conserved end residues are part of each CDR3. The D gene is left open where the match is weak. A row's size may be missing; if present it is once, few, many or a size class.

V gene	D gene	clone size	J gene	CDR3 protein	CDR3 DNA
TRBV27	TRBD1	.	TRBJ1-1	CASSTYRAGGGGTEAFF	TGTGCCAGCAGTACCTACAGAGCAGGGGGCGGAGGCACTGAAGCTTTCTTT
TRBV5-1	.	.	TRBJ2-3	CASRPRASQDTQYF	TGCGCCAGCAGACCGAGGGCGTCTCAAGATACGCAGTATTTT
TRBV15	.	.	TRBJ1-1	CATSSGQMNTEAFF	TGTGCCACCAGCAGTGGACAGATGAACACTGAAGCTTTCTTT
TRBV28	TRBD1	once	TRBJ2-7	CASSSDRRRYEQYF	TGTGCCAGCAGTTCGGACAGGCGCCGGTACGAGCAGTACTTC
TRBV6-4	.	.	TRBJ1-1	CASERGPGDLSTEAFF	TGTGCCAGCGAGAGGGGCCCAGGGGATTTGAGCACTGAAGCTTTCTTT
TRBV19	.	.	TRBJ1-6	CASSLMDSDNSPLHF	TGTGCCAGTAGTCTGATGGACAGCGACAATTCACCCCTCCACTTT
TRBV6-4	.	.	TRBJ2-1	CASSPQGTLYNEQFF	TGTGCCAGCAGTCCCCAGGGGACCCTGTACAATGAGCAGTTCTTC
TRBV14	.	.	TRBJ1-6	CASSQGLIPAGSPLHF	TGTGCCAGCAGCCAAGGGTTAATCCCAGCGGGCTCACCCCTCCACTTT
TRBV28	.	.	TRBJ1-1	CASSGQPNTEAFF	TGTGCCAGCAGCGGACAGCCGAACACTGAAGCTTTCTTT
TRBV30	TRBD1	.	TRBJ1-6	CAWKYRDRDNSPLHF	TGTGCCTGGAAGTACCGGGACAGGGATAATTCACCCCTCCACTTT
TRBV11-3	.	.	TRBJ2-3	CASSFRWGGDLEADTQYF	TGTGCCAGCAGCTTCCGTTGGGGGGGCGACTTGGAGGCAGATACGCAGTATTTT
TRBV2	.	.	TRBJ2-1	CASSLNNEQFF	TGTGCCAGCAGCCTTAACAATGAGCAGTTCTTC
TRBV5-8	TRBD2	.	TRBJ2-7	CASRTGTSGRMVFEQYF	TGTGCCAGCAGGACCGGGACTAGCGGGAGAATGGTCTTCGAGCAGTACTTC
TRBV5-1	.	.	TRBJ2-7	CASRTGDISYEQYF	TGCGCCAGCCGTACCGGGGACATTTCCTACGAGCAGTACTTC
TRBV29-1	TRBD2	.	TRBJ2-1	CSVAGTSQNEQFF	TGCAGCGTAGCCGGGACTAGCCAGAATGAGCAGTTCTTC
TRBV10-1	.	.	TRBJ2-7	CASSRTVGDEQYF	TGCGCCAGCTCTAGGACAGTGGGCGACGAGCAGTACTTC
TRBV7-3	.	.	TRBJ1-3	CASSGDGNTIYF	TGTGCCAGCAGCGGAGACGGAAACACCATATATTTT
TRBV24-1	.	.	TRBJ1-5	CATAAAPSNQPQHF	TGTGCCACCGCGGCGGCCCCTAGCAATCAGCCCCAGCATTTT
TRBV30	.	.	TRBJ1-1	CAWSGGGLLGAFF	TGTGCCTGGAGTGGAGGGGGTTTGCTGGGAGCTTTCTTT
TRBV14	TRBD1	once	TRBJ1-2	CASSQLPGQNNYGYTF	TGTGCCAGCAGCCAACTTCCGGGACAGAACAACTATGGCTACACCTTC
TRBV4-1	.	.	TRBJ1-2	CASSEDANYGYTF	TGCGCCAGCAGCGAGGATGCTAACTATGGCTACACCTTC
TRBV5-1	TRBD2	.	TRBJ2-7	CASRGGYEQYF	TGCGCCAGCCGCGGGGGCTACGAGCAGTACTTC
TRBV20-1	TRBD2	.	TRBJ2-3	CSASLLADTDTQYF	TGCAGTGCTAGTTTACTAGCGGACACAGATACGCAGTATTTT
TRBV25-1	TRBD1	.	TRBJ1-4	CASSELRTTGGNEKLFF	TGTGCCAGCAGTGAACTACGAACAACAGGGGGGAATGAAAAACTGTTTTTT
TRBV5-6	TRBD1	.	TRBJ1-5	CASSLDRGFGQPQHF	TGTGCCAGCAGCCTAGACAGGGGCTTCGGGCAGCCCCAGCATTTT
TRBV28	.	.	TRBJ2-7	CASNPDSYSYEQYF	TGTGCCAGCAACCCGGACAGTTACTCCTACGAGCAGTACTTC
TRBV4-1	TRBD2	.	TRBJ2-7	CASSQMAGGSYEQYF	TGCGCCAGCAGCCAAATGGCGGGAGGTTCCTACGAGCAGTACTTC
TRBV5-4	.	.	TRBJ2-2	CASSFRGTGELFF	TGTGCCAGCAGTTTCAGGGGCACCGGGGAGCTGTTTTTT
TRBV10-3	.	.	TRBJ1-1	CAISESGPGLGTEAFF	TGTGCCATCAGTGAGTCGGGTCCCGGGTTGGGCACTGAAGCTTTCTTT
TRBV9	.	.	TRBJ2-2	CASGPGDTGELFF	TGTGCCAGCGGTCCAGGGGACACCGGGGAGCTGTTTTTT
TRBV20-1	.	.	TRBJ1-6	CSASPQGLGYNSPLHF	TGCAGTGCTAGTCCCCAGGGGTTGGGGTATAATTCACCCCTCCACTTT
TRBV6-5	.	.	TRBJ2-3	CASSRTSLSTDTQYF	TGTGCCAGCAGTCGGACATCCCTTAGCACAGATACGCAGTATTTT
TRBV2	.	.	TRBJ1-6	CASSQSSGHNSPLHF	TGTGCCAGCAGTCAAAGTTCGGGTCATAATTCACCCCTCCACTTT
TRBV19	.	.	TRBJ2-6	CASSMYQGTGANVLTF	TGTGCCAGTAGTATGTATCAGGGTACAGGGGCCAACGTCCTGACTTTC
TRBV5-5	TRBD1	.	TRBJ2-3	CASSLVGGQGVVDTQYF	TGTGCCAGCAGCTTGGTAGGGGGACAGGGGGTTGTAGATACGCAGTATTTT
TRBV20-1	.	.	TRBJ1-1	CSARGLSEAFF	TGCAGTGCTAGAGGACTTTCAGAAGCTTTCTTT
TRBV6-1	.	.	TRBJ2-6	CASSEGGGANVLTF	TGTGCCAGCAGTGAGGGGGGTGGGGCCAACGTCCTGACTTTC
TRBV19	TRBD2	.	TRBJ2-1	CASSIDSAGAVDEQFF	TGTGCCAGTAGTATAGATTCAGCGGGAGCGGTGGATGAGCAGTTCTTC
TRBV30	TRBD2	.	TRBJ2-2	CAWVIAGGFTGELFF	TGTGCCTGGGTAATAGCGGGAGGCTTCACCGGGGAGCTGTTTTTT
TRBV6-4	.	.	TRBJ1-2	CASSDSGRVYTF	TGTGCCAGCAGTGACTCAGGGAGAGTCTACACCTTC
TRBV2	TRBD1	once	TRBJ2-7	CASRRDSSYEQYF	TGTGCCAGCAGAAGGGACAGCTCCTACGAGCAGTACTTC
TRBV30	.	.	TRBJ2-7	CAWSVSAYEQYF	TGTGCCTGGAGTGTTTCGGCCTACGAGCAGTACTTC
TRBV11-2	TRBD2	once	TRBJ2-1	CASSGTSASYNEQFF	TGTGCCAGCAGCGGGACTAGCGCTAGCTACAATGAGCAGTTCTTC
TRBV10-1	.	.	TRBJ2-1	CASSRASYNEQFF	TGCGCCAGCTCTAGAGCCTCCTACAATGAGCAGTTCTTC
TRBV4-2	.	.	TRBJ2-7	CASSGPADYEQYF	TGTGCCAGCAGCGGCCCCGCCGACTACGAGCAGTACTTC
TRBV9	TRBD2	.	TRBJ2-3	CASSSAGEGTDTQYF	TGTGCCAGCAGCTCAGCGGGAGAAGGCACAGATACGCAGTATTTT
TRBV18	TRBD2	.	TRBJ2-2	CASSPPGLATTGELFF	TGTGCCAGCTCACCACCGGGACTAGCGACCACCGGGGAGCTGTTTTTT
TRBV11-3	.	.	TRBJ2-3	CASSSQVSTDTQYF	TGTGCCAGCAGCTCACAGGTTAGCACAGATACGCAGTATTTT
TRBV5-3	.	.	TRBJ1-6	CARSKDSLPYLGSPLHF	TGTGCCAGAAGCAAGGACAGCCTACCTTATCTAGGTTCACCCCTCCACTTT
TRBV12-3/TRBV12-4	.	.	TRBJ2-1	CASTSVYEQFF	TGTGCCAGCACCTCCGTCTATGAGCAGTTCTTC
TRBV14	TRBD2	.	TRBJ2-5	CASSLVGGTGTQYF	TGTGCCAGCAGCCTAGTGGGAGGGACCGGGACCCAGTACTTC
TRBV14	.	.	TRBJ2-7	CASSQDARLGEQYF	TGTGCCAGCAGCCAAGATGCTAGGCTCGGCGAGCAGTACTTC
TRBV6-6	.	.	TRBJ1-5	CASSYLGGVTGQPQHF	TGTGCCAGCAGTTACTTGGGGGGGGTGACCGGTCAGCCCCAGCATTTT
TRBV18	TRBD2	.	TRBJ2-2	CASSPNSGTNTGELFF	TGTGCCAGCTCACCCAATAGCGGGACCAACACCGGGGAGCTGTTTTTT
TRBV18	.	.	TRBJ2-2	CASSPGQANTGELFF	TGTGCCAGCTCACCTGGGCAGGCGAACACCGGGGAGCTGTTTTTT